Presented here are 24 T cell receptor beta chains from one specimen sequenced in a study of vaccination effects on CD4 cells after COVID-19. Pools of viral peptides were used by the ViraFEST assay to expand antigen-specific CD4+ T cells ahead of sequencing. Cells that had been cultured for 9 to 10 days were the source of isolated CD4+ T cells. PCR showed that the person got SARS-CoV-2 infection at some point between March and December 2020. Two-dose vaccination with either BNT162b2 or mRNA-1273 was given to the participants. Their antigens remain unidentified. Generated by immunoSEQ multiplex PCR, the TCRdb table keeps only in-frame clones and is missing some. The repertoire has some 15,000 clones, around three quarters of them found once; the top ten carry about a sixth. This specimen was CD4+ T cells from PBMCs cultured with SARS-CoV-2 spike peptides, taken after COVID-19 vaccination. The receptors were sampled from a human donor who had a prior SARS-CoV-2 infection.

The chain employs TRBV18 and TRBJ2-7; TRBD1 matches 7 bases. The CDR3 extends over 13 amino acids. Looked up from germline, CDR1 is KGHSH and CDR2 is LQKENI. J gave up 6 bases and V 6 bases, and 8 bases lay outside the gene matches. The CDR3 protein is CASSPIDRVEQYF. The CDR3 DNA reads as TGTGCCAGCTCTCCCATCGACAGGGTCGAGCAGTACTTC. The whole variable domain, remainder taken from reference TRBV18 and TRBJ2-7, is NAGVMQNPRHLVRRRGQEARLRCSPMKGHSHVYWYRQLPEEGLKFMVYLQKENIIDESGMPKERFSAEFPKEGPSILRIQQVVRGDSAAYFCASSPIDRVEQYFGPGTRLTVT.

V is TRBV12-5 and J is TRBJ1-1, with a possible D match to TRBD1 (6 bases). Trimming shortened V by 4 bases and J by 7 bases, and 16 bases separated the two germline ends. In germline, CDR1 is LGHNT, CDR2 FRNRAP. The CDR3 is 14 amino acids. This chain's CDR3 is CASGWIGRGNEAFF. CDR3 sequence (DNA): TGTGCTAGTGGTTGGATTGGCAGGGGTAATGAAGCTTTCTTT.

The chain combines TRBV7-8 with TRBJ2-3, with TRBD2 identical over 11 bases. With V trimmed by 1 base and J by 2 bases, 8 bases remained unmatched. This CDR3 region has 18 residues. Germline assignment: CDR1 SGHVS and CDR2 FQNEAQ. CDR3 residues: CASSLGSGRAVFTDTQYF. DNA of the CDR3: TGTGCCAGCAGCTTAGGTAGCGGGAGGGCCGTTTTCACAGATACGCAGTATTTT.

In this sample, this clone turned up once. The V call is TRBV30, the J call TRBJ1-3, with D unresolved. CDR3 size: 15 residues. The germline CDR1 and CDR2 sequences are GTSNPN and SVGIG (reference sequence). Trimming took 1 base from V and 4 from J, leaving 14 bases between them. The CDR3 protein is CAWSDLRVGGNTIYF. In nucleotides, the CDR3 is TGTGCCTGGAGTGATCTGAGGGTGGGGGGAAACACCATATATTTT.

Here the CDR3 reads CASSDTGTDYEQYF. The CDR3 nucleotides read TGTGCCAGCAGTGACACCGGGACAGACTACGAGCAGTACTTC. The V and J genes are TRBV6-6 and TRBJ2-7; TRBD1 agrees at 7 bases. J was trimmed by 3 bases and V by 5 bases; bases with no gene match: 7. The CDR3 runs 14 residues. Germline CDR1 and CDR2: MNHNY and SVGAGI (reference sequence).

This sequence joins TRBV7-9 and TRBJ1-1, with D tentatively TRBD1 (5 bases). Germline V lookup: CDR1 SEHNR, CDR2 FQNEAQ (reference sequence). The CDR3 is 14 residues long. V was shortened by 5 bases and J by 0 bases, with 10 bases between the two germline ends. This CDR3 is CASSPRVMNTEAFF. In nucleotides, the CDR3 is TGTGCCAGCAGCCCCAGGGTCATGAACACTGAAGCTTTCTTT.

The V and J genes are TRBV30 and TRBJ2-1; 9 nucleotides match TRBD2. With 5 bases clipped from V and 4 bases from J, the junction kept 6 bases outside the gene matches. The CDR3 has 14 amino acids. Germline V gives CDR1 GTSNPN, CDR2 SVGIG (reference sequence). CDR3 residues: CAWEAGGWYNEQFF. The CDR3 DNA follows: TGTGCCTGGGAGGCGGGGGGGTGGTACAATGAGCAGTTCTTC.

The V and J genes are TRBV5-1 and TRBJ1-5; tentative D call: TRBD1 (6 bases). This CDR3 spans 16 amino acids. V was clipped by 0 bases and J by 1 base, with 11 bases between them. CDR1 and CDR2 from the germline V gene are SGHRS and YFSETQ. The CDR3 here is CASSLGGGGSNQPQHF. CDR3 in DNA: TGCGCCAGCAGCTTGGGCGGGGGCGGGAGCAATCAGCCCCAGCATTTT. The full variable domain, its missing parts supplied by reference TRBV5-1 and TRBJ1-5, is KAGVTQTPRYLIKTRGQQVTLSCSPISGHRSVSWYQQTPGQGLQFLFEYFSETQRNKGNFPGRFSGRQFSNSRSEMNVSTLELGDSALYLCASSLGGGGSNQPQHFGDGTRLSIL.

The rearrangement joins TRBV7-9 to TRBJ1-3, with 8 bases that match TRBD1. The V segment lost 5 bases and the J segment 0 bases; nucleotides outside the gene matches: 6. Germline lookup yields CDR1 SEHNR and CDR2 FQNEAQ (reference sequence). The CDR3 sequence is 16 residues long. The CDR3, as DNA: TGTGCCAGCAGCATCGGACAGGGACTCTCTGGAAACACCATATATTTT. This codes for CASSIGQGLSGNTIYF.

The chain uses TRBV15 and TRBJ2-3; 8 positions agree with TRBD2. CDR3 length: 15 amino acids. The trim removed 3 bases at V and 6 bases at J, leaving 8 bases unmatched. Germline values: CDR1 LNHNV, CDR2 YYDKDF (reference sequence). The CDR3 loop reads CATSRKGAGADTQYF. The CDR3 nucleotides are TGTGCCACCAGCAGGAAAGGAGCGGGAGCTGATACGCAGTATTTT.

There are a few counts of this clone. This rearrangement joins TRBV11-3 to TRBJ1-4; no reliable D call. Trimming removed 5 bases at V and 7 bases at J, with 8 bases between. The length of the CDR3 is 12 residues. The V gene's germline CDR1 is SGHNT and CDR2 YENEEA. CDR3 amino acids: CASSGSSEKLFF. The DNA of the CDR3 is TGTGCCAGCAGCGGGTCTAGTGAAAAACTGTTTTTT.

V is TRBV5-4 and J is TRBJ2-3; D remains unclear. Trimming took off 4 bases at V and 3 bases at J, with 12 bases between the two ends. The CDR3 covers 14 residues. Germline CDR1 and CDR2: SGHNT and YYREEE (reference sequence). The CDR3 region has the DNA TGTGCCAGCAGCCAGAGATCTGGGACAGATACGCAGTATTTT. It yields the protein CASSQRSGTDTQYF.

This sequence joins TRBV7-2 and TRBJ2-1; D may be TRBD2 (7 bases). This CDR3 is built from 12 residues. V shed 9 bases and J shed 9 bases, with 15 bases lying between them. Germline V lookup: CDR1 SGHTA, CDR2 FQGNSA. CDR3 amino acids: CASRGGRVEQFF. For the CDR3, the DNA is TGTGCCAGTCGCGGGGGCCGGGTTGAGCAGTTCTTC. The full variable domain, with the rest looked up from reference TRBV7-2 and TRBJ2-1, is GAGVSQSPSNKVTEKGKDVELRCDPISGHTALYWYRQSLGQGLEFLIYFQGNSAPDKSGLPSDRFSAERTGGSVSTLTIQRTQQEDSAVYLCASRGGRVEQFFGPGTRLTVL.

The chain links TRBV18 to TRBJ2-7; D is undetermined. Deletions cut 4 bases from V and 2 bases from J, with 6 bases between. This CDR3 is 12 amino acids long. Germline CDR1 KGHSH, CDR2 LQKENI. CDR3 in DNA: TGTGCCAGCTCACTGTCTACCTACGAGCAGTACTTC. Protein product: CASSLSTYEQYF.

The chain employs TRBV29-1 and TRBJ1-1; D might be TRBD1 (5 bases). The CDR3 totals 13 residues. Germline assignment: CDR1 SQVTM and CDR2 ANQGSEA. V was shortened by 4 bases and J by 4 bases, with 13 bases between the two germline ends. The CDR3 is CSVVGRGGTEAFF. Here the CDR3 DNA reads TGCAGCGTTGTTGGGCGCGGGGGCACTGAAGCTTTCTTT.

The genes are TRBV20-1 and TRBJ2-2; D is undetermined. This CDR3 spans 16 amino acids. Between the trimmed V and J ends, which lost 3 bases and 0 bases, there was a span of 14 bases. Germline CDR1 and CDR2: DFQATT and SNEGSKA (reference sequence). Written as DNA, the CDR3 is TGCAGTGCTAGTAGGTCGGCAGACGCGAACACCGGGGAGCTGTTTTTT. Encoded protein: CSASRSADANTGELFF.

To note about this clone: Sequence at one end of the junction differs from germline and may be a read error. The rearrangement uses TRBV7-8 and TRBJ1-2, with D possibly matching TRBD1 (5 bases). Germline CDR1 reads SGHVS; CDR2 reads FQNEAQ. CDR3 length equals 15 residues. The CDR3 loop is CASSIAGLMGGGYTF. The CDR3 nucleotides read TGTGCCAGCAGCATAGCGGGACTGATGGGGGGTGGCTACACCTTC.

The chain joins TRBV24-1 to TRBJ2-1; TRBD2 is a possible D gene (6 bases). Germline-derived CDR1 and CDR2 are KGHDR and SFDVKD. The CDR3 covers 16 residues. Trimming cost V 5 bases and J 6 bases, with 19 bases left between them. The CDR3 nucleotides read TGTGCCACCAGTGGCTCTTGGGGGGACTTACCCAATGAGCAGTTCTTC. Translated: CATSGSWGDLPNEQFF.

The chain has TRBV5-6 and TRBJ1-4, with a weak D call TRBD1 (6 bases). V shed 3 bases and J shed 7 bases, with 13 bases lying between them. The CDR3 has 14 amino acids. Germline V CDR1 and CDR2: SGHDT, YYEEEE. CDR3 nucleotide sequence: TGTGCCAGCAGCTCAAGCGGGACACTTGAAAAACTGTTTTTT. This sequence encodes CASSSSGTLEKLFF. Full variable domain (rest looked up from reference TRBV5-6 and TRBJ1-4): DAGVTQSPTHLIKTRGQQVTLRCSPKSGHDTVSWYQQALGQGPQFIFQYYEEEERQRGNFPDRFSGHQFPNYSSELNVNALLLGDSALYLCASSSSGTLEKLFFGSGTQLSVL.

The genes are TRBV5-1 and TRBJ2-3, with no clear D. The CDR3 runs to 14 residues. CDR1 and CDR2 from the germline V gene are SGHRS and YFSETQ. The V gene lost 0 bases and the J gene lost 0 bases, with 5 bases spanning the gap. The DNA for the CDR3 is TGCGCCAGCAGCTTGGGTGGTAGCACAGATACGCAGTATTTT. Amino acid sequence: CASSLGGSTDTQYF.

The V gene is TRBV19, the J gene TRBJ2-1, with D perhaps TRBD1 (6 bases). The CDR3 loop spans 15 amino acids. The V end was cut by 7 bases, the J end by 9 bases, with 22 bases between. The germline CDR1 and CDR2 sequences are LNHDA and SQIVND (reference sequence). CDR3 loop: CASTPGQTWYGEQFF. CDR3 DNA: TGTGCCAGTACCCCCGGACAGACGTGGTATGGTGAGCAGTTCTTC.

The CDR3 sequence: CASSRDRLTDTQYF. The CDR3 DNA reads TGTGCCAGCAGCCGGGACAGACTCACAGATACGCAGTATTTT. This chain joins TRBV5-4 and TRBJ2-3; TRBD1 matches 7 bases. CDR3 length: 14 residues. The germline V gene encodes CDR1 SGHNT and CDR2 YYREEE (reference sequence). The V gene end was trimmed by 4 bases and the J gene end by 2 bases; junction bases not matched to a gene: 4. The variable domain in full, completed from reference TRBV5-4 and TRBJ2-3, reads ETGVTQSPTHLIKTRGQQVTLRCSSQSGHNTVSWYQQALGQGPQFIFQYYREEENGRGNFPPRFSGLQFPNYSSELNVNALELDDSALYLCASSRDRLTDTQYFGPGTRLTVL.

This chain uses TRBV6-2 or TRBV6-3 with TRBJ2-7; 13 bases agree with TRBD2. CDR3 length: 17 amino acids. Germline V gives CDR1 MNHEY, CDR2 SVGEGT. With 6 bases clipped from V and 2 bases from J, the junction kept 10 bases outside the gene matches. As DNA, the CDR3 is TGTGCCAGCAGCCCCTTGTCACTAGCGGGAGGGCCCTACGAGCAGTACTTC. It encodes CASSPLSLAGGPYEQYF.

This sequence joins TRBV2 and TRBJ2-7; D may be TRBD1 (6 bases). This CDR3 region has 13 residues. Germline assignment: CDR1 SNHLY and CDR2 FYNNEI. The ends were cut back, 6 bases at V and 4 bases at J, with 13 bases in the middle. In DNA form, the CDR3 reads TGTGCCAGCAGCCGGGACACTTTATACGAGCAGTACTTC. Amino acids: CASSRDTLYEQYF.